This entry describes one T cell receptor (beta chain). The antigen is undetermined. Assay used: immunoSEQ multiplex PCR; TCRdb lists only in-frame clones, some missing. Here the sample spans some 96,000 clones, roughly nine tenths being singletons. With 3 bases removed from V and 1 base from J, the gap between germline ends came to 14 bases. Germline V gives CDR1 MNHNY, CDR2 SVGAGI (reference sequence). CDR3 size: 16 residues. The data originate from a study of graft-versus-host responses after intestinal transplantation. Study-level information: Recipients uniformly received anti-thymocyte globulin induction, followed by tacrolimus and steroids for roughly three years. General observations from the study: GvH clones detected in recipient marrow included some appearing first in ileum or blood. Where graft-donor T cell macrochimerism was present, patients had high graft-versus-host to host-versus-graft clonal ratios in allografts. An association linked early post-transplant HvG declines with peak circulating GvH clone levels.

This sequence was found in a human donor who was the organ donor for an intestinal transplant. The specimen comprised unstimulated CD4+ T cells sorted from spleen or lymph node cells, sampled before transplant. The chain combines TRBV6-6 with TRBJ2-3, with D maybe TRBD2 (5 bases). The CDR3 coding sequence is TGTGCCAGCAGTTATCGCAGTGTGAGGGGCACAGATACGCAGTATTTT. As protein: CASSYRSVRGTDTQYF.